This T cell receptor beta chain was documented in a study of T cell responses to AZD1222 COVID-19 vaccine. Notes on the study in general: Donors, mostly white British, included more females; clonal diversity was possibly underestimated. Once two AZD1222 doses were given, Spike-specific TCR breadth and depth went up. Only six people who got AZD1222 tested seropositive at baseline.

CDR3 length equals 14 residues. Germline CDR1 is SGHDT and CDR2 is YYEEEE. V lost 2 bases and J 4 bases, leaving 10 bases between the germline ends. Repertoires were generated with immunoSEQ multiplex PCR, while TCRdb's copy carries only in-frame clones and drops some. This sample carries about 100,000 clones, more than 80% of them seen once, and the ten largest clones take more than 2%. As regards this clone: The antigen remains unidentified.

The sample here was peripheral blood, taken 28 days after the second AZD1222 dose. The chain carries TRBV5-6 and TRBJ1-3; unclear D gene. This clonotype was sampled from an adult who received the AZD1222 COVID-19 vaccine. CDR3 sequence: CASSFGSTGNTIYF. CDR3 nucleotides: TGTGCCAGCAGCTTCGGAAGCACCGGAAACACCATATATTTT.